This T cell receptor beta chain was sequenced for a study of T-cell memory formation after mild COVID-19. In the study overall: There were largely donor-specific TCR clusters. Study-wide points: Specificity for SARS-CoV-2 was not confirmed among the second-wave clones peaking on day 37. Clones which contracted sat mainly in CM and EM if CD4+, and in EMRA if CD8+.

TCRdb itself ran the 5' RACE reads through MiXCR, one entry per CDR3 protein. Found here are 550,000 to 600,000 distinct CDR3 sequences, roughly 22% of them singletons; the top ten hold approximately 8%. Germline values: CDR1 SGDLS, CDR2 YYNGEE. The CDR3 extends over 17 amino acids. Trimming removed 0 bases from V and 0 bases from J, with 12 bases in between. For this clonotype: The antigen is not known.

Sequenced: PBMCs or a T cell subset sorted from them (not recorded which). This TCR came from an adult woman who had mild COVID-19 (a few samples of this study predate the infection). Cell type and time point are not known. The rearrangement joins TRBV9 to TRBJ2-2; D call uncertain. CDR3 loop: CASSVEGSATNTGELFF. The CDR3 nucleotides read TGTGCCAGCAGCGTAGAAGGAAGCGCAACGAACACCGGGGAGCTGTTTTTT.